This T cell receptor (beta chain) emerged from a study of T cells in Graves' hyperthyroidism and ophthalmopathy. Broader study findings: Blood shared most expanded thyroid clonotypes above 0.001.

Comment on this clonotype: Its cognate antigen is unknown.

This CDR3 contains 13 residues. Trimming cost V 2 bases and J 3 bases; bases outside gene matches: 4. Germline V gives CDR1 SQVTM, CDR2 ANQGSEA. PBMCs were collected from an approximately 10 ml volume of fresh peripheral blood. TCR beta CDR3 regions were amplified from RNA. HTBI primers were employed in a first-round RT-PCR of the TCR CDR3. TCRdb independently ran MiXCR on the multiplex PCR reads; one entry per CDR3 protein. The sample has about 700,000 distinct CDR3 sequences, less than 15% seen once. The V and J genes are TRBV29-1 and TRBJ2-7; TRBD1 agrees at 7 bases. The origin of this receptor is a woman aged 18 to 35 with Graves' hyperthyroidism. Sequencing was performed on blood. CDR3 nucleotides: TGCAGCGTTGAATCCCCAGGGGGCTACGAGCAGTACTTC. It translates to CSVESPGGYEQYF.